A selection of T cell receptor beta chains follows, all from one sample in a study of T cell changes during pregnancy in multiple sclerosis. Produced via immunoSEQ multiplex PCR; TCRdb's table is partial and in-frame only. The sample contains about 31,000 clones, around 91% of which appear only once. Sequencing used CD8+ T cells from peripheral blood mononuclear cells, obtained in the second trimester of pregnancy. The receptors come from a female donor with multiple sclerosis, enrolled in a pregnancy study. CDR3s include the opening cysteine and the closing phenylalanine or tryptophan. Each record gives: clone size, J gene, D gene, V gene, CDR3 protein, CDR3 DNA. The D gene is left open where the match is weak. Size tells how often a clone was seen (once, few, many) or the class of an expanded clone, and some rows leave it out.

abundance: few
j_gene: TRBJ2-1
d_gene: .
v_gene: TRBV27
CDR3aa: CASSRTLAGPSDEQFF
CDR3nt: TGTGCCAGCAGCCGAACCTTGGCGGGACCCAGCGATGAGCAGTTCTTC

abundance: .
j_gene: TRBJ2-7
d_gene: .
v_gene: TRBV6-1
CDR3aa: CASVPYEQYF
CDR3nt: TGTGCCAGCGTCCCATACGAGCAGTACTTC

abundance: few
j_gene: TRBJ2-3
d_gene: .
v_gene: TRBV21-1
CDR3aa: CASRQGADTQYF
CDR3nt: TGTGCCAGCAGACAGGGTGCAGATACGCAGTATTTT

abundance: once
j_gene: TRBJ2-1
d_gene: .
v_gene: TRBV27
CDR3aa: CASSLSGNEQFF
CDR3nt: TGTGCCAGCAGTTTATCCGGCAATGAGCAGTTCTTC

abundance: .
j_gene: TRBJ2-3
d_gene: TRBD1
v_gene: TRBV28
CDR3aa: CASSSDRGEYF
CDR3nt: TGTGCCAGCAGTTCTGACAGGGGCGAGTATTTT

abundance: once
j_gene: TRBJ1-1
d_gene: .
v_gene: TRBV19
CDR3aa: CASSIGQGYTEAFF
CDR3nt: TGTGCCAGTAGTATAGGGCAGGGGTACACTGAAGCTTTCTTT

abundance: .
j_gene: TRBJ1-5
d_gene: TRBD1
v_gene: TRBV7-9
CDR3aa: CASSVTGDQPQHF
CDR3nt: TGTGCCAGCAGCGTTACAGGGGATCAGCCCCAGCATTTT

abundance: .
j_gene: TRBJ2-7
d_gene: .
v_gene: TRBV5-6
CDR3aa: CASSPAGSSYEQYF
CDR3nt: TGTGCCAGCAGCCCTGCCGGGAGCTCCTACGAGCAGTACTTC

abundance: .
j_gene: TRBJ2-5
d_gene: .
v_gene: TRBV7-9
CDR3aa: CASSQGTTLETQYF
CDR3nt: TGTGCCAGCAGCCAGGGGACTACGCTAGAGACCCAGTACTTC

abundance: .
j_gene: TRBJ2-7
d_gene: TRBD2
v_gene: TRBV5-4
CDR3aa: CASSPPVITSGSSLGEQYF
CDR3nt: TGTGCCAGCAGCCCACCGGTCATTACTAGCGGGAGCTCTCTGGGGGAGCAGTACTTC

abundance: .
j_gene: TRBJ2-1
d_gene: TRBD1
v_gene: TRBV28
CDR3aa: CASSPGQGYEQFF
CDR3nt: TGTGCCAGCAGTCCGGGACAGGGTTACGAGCAGTTCTTC

abundance: .
j_gene: TRBJ2-5
d_gene: .
v_gene: TRBV9
CDR3aa: CASSVGGRGIQETQYF
CDR3nt: TGTGCCAGCAGCGTAGGGGGCAGGGGCATCCAAGAGACCCAGTACTTC

abundance: few
j_gene: TRBJ2-7
d_gene: TRBD2
v_gene: TRBV7-9
CDR3aa: CASSFLAGEAYEQYF
CDR3nt: TGTGCCAGCAGCTTTTTAGCGGGAGAGGCCTACGAGCAGTACTTC

abundance: .
j_gene: TRBJ2-1
d_gene: TRBD2
v_gene: TRBV6-6
CDR3aa: CASSYQGLANEQFF
CDR3nt: TGTGCCAGCAGTTACCAAGGACTAGCCAATGAGCAGTTCTTC

abundance: .
j_gene: TRBJ2-1
d_gene: TRBD2
v_gene: TRBV6-1
CDR3aa: CASRPRTSGANEQFF
CDR3nt: TGTGCCAGTCGTCCTAGGACTAGCGGGGCTAATGAGCAGTTCTTC

abundance: .
j_gene: TRBJ1-1
d_gene: .
v_gene: TRBV28
CDR3aa: CASNKMGAQAEAFF
CDR3nt: TGTGCCAGCAATAAGATGGGGGCGCAGGCTGAAGCTTTCTTT

abundance: .
j_gene: TRBJ2-7
d_gene: .
v_gene: TRBV4-3
CDR3aa: CASSQGTAFTYEQYF
CDR3nt: TGCGCCAGCAGCCAAGGGACAGCTTTCACCTACGAGCAGTACTTC

abundance: once
j_gene: TRBJ1-2
d_gene: TRBD1
v_gene: TRBV6-5
CDR3aa: CASTPVRGHYGYTF
CDR3nt: TGTGCCAGCACCCCGGTAAGGGGGCACTATGGCTACACCTTC